What follows are 2 T cell receptor beta chains derived from one specimen sequenced in a study of blood T cells in healthy people across ages. A J-beta primer mix and a sample-barcoded 5' primer were used in a second PCR of roughly 7 to 12 cycles. TCRdb fed the 5' RACE reads into MiXCR, producing one record per CDR3 protein. The table lists hundreds of thousands of distinct CDR3 sequences, about 30% of them singletons. The specimen was blood. All receptors derive from a woman over 75 in good health.

With regard to this clonotype: This may come from a read error, since a much larger clone is one base off. CDR3 in amino acids: CAGSFGHFYEQYF. Written as DNA, the CDR3 is TGTGCCGGCAGCTTCGGACACTTCTACGAGCAGTACTTC. This chain joins TRBV7-2 and TRBJ2-7; possible D gene TRBD1, 5 bases. The CDR3 runs 13 residues. CDR1 SGHTA and CDR2 FQGNSA come from the germline V gene.

This clonotype was recorded at least ten times. The chain is built from TRBV7-9 and TRBJ2-1, with a weak D call TRBD2 (6 bases). Germline CDR1 is SEHNR and CDR2 is FQNEAQ (reference sequence). This CDR3 is built from 15 residues. Trimming took off 1 base at V and 2 bases at J, with 9 bases between the two ends. CDR3 sequence (DNA): TGTGCCAGCAGCTTAGTGGAGGGCCCCTACAATGAGCAGTTCTTC. Protein: CASSLVEGPYNEQFF. Full variable domain (remainder filled in from reference TRBV7-9 and TRBJ2-1): DTGVSQNPRHKITKRGQNVTFRCDPISEHNRLYWYRQTLGQGPEFLTYFQNEAQLEKSRLLSDRFSAERPKGSFSTLEIQRTEQGDSAMYLCASSLVEGPYNEQFFGPGTRLTVL.